Listed here is a single T cell receptor beta chain. This receptor's antigen is unknown. No much larger clonotype is one base removed from it; base qualities were not supplied. For this chain, trimming is 0 bases at the V end and 5 bases at the J end, and the number of junction bases without a gene match is 3. The CDR3 covers 15 residues, taking in both the cysteine and the phenylalanine. The entry retains the CDR3 DNA only, 45 bases that are in frame from base 1. CDR1 SGHRS and CDR2 YFSETQ were looked up in the germline V gene. Library preparation employed the immunoSEQ multiplex PCR assay. The multiplex PCR relied on a mix of 60 forward primers for TCR Vbeta segments and 13 reverse primers for TCR Jbeta segments. A multiplex PCR assay on genomic DNA amplified the CDR3 region of rearranged TCR beta genes. On the Illumina HiSeq System, the amplified TCR beta libraries were sequenced as 87-base-pair reads. On the authors' methods: In a later analysis, roughly 80 million unique TCR beta chains were counted across the approximately 620 repertoires, and approximately 11 million of these chains were shared by at least two donors. To remove PCR and sequencing errors, raw reads were error-corrected and collapsed into unique sequences using a nearest-neighbor algorithm that merged closely related sequences. V, D and J gene segments were assigned by aligning CDR3 sequences to IMGT reference sequences. Each retained sequence needed at least a six-nucleotide match to both a V gene segment and a J gene segment. A rearrangement counted as productive if the CDR3 had no stop codons and remained in frame with V and J, and every other rearrangement counted as non-productive. CDR3 was defined according to IMGT convention as the region running from the second conserved V-encoded cysteine to the conserved J-encoded phenylalanine. Sequences without an unambiguous match to a single V gene segment were excluded from the earlier analysis of about 600 of the donors. In an earlier analysis of 587 of the donors, V segments were called functional above 56.7% productive rearrangements and were called segregating when the between-donor standard deviation exceeded 5%. A statistical classification framework was built to diagnose cytomegalovirus status from the catalog of TCR beta chain sequences. In a later analysis, V and J genes were assigned by comparing TCR nucleotide sequences against IMGT/GENE-DB human TR gene sequences. A later analysis assigned CDR3 sequences and most-parsimonious VDJ recombination scenarios with the TCRdist pipeline. A later analysis defined each TCR beta chain by its CDR3 amino acid sequence plus V-gene family, and excluded reads lacking a unique V-gene family. To address suspected cross-contamination and a sequencing artifact, a later analysis removed 550 to 750 highly shared, low-generation-probability nucleotide sequences. In a later analysis, a clonal expansion index was calculated for each public chain from normalized within-repertoire ranks of inferred template counts. In a later analysis, generation probabilities were computed using a VDJ recombination model fitted to out-of-frame rearrangements, and the results were checked against IGoR. In a later analysis, TCR-TCR, TCR-HLA and TCR-CMV co-occurrence was scored with hypergeometric tests, and a repertoire-size bias correction was applied to TCR pairs. A later analysis estimated false discovery rates by permuting HLA or CMV assignments 20 times. A later analysis grouped co-occurring TCRs with DBSCAN, adding TCRdist sequence similarity when clustering within HLA-allele-positive subsets. Repertoires with fewer than 30,000 or more than 120,000 public chains, plus five repertoires with anomalous nucleotide sharing, were excluded from co-occurrence clustering. Here the immuneACCESS table is served through TCRdb, limited to in-frame sequences with V and J called. Missing clones are a known gap in these copies; in checked studies unresolved V genes cover under half, and the rest lacks a known reason. V, J and clone size derive from that table, while D and trimming were established from the DNA sequence. This sample has 130,000 to 150,000 clones in its table, and about 70% of those were observed once. The top ten constitute 4% to 5.5% of the sample.

In total, 630 or so healthy bone marrow donors made up the cohort. Cohort members were all nominally healthy when sampled, although unrecorded immune exposures were likely present. The donor tested CMV seronegative, placing the donor among the 350 to 400 seronegative members of the cohort. Each donor provided a peripheral blood sample, and peripheral blood mononuclear cells were used for TCR beta sequencing. The Qiagen DNeasy Blood Extraction Kit was used to extract genomic DNA from the blood cell samples. The entry originates in a study of cytomegalovirus exposure and HLA in healthy donors (dated by TCRdb to about 2017). Study-wide context: An earlier analysis of approximately 640 of the donors reported 250 to 350 Gb of sequence data and 100 million to 130 million unique TCR beta sequences from 190 million or so T cells. Around 330 gigabases of sequencing data and tens of millions of unique TCR sequences made up an early release that covered approximately 700 HLA-typed donors. The genetic ancestry cluster associated with self-reported Caucasian donors included about 84% of the 398 genotyped donors. The study was designed to test whether signatures of past pathogen exposure could be identified by cataloging public T cell receptors. Using immunosequencing, the study profiled T cell repertoires from about 650 subjects and related those repertoires to cytomegalovirus serostatus. Along with the roughly 700-subject first cohort, a separate validation cohort of 120 different subjects was used. To predict cytomegalovirus infection status, the study brought together high-throughput TCR immunosequencing, statistical association of individual TCRs with disease status, and machine learning. In a later analysis, previously published TCR beta repertoires from about 670 donors were re-analyzed and high-resolution HLA genotyping was added so that TCR occurrence patterns could be studied. The later analysis used no new phenotypic data to find candidate immune exposures, relying instead on TCR beta sequences and their occurrence across donors. An earlier analysis of about 620 of the donors applied high-throughput TCR beta sequencing to assess whether each TCR beta V gene segment acted as functional or pseudogenic. Donor age, sex, ethnicity and CMV serostatus were compiled together with the repertoire data. A later genetic analysis took genome-wide SNP genotypes for about 65% of the roughly 670 donors and used that subset as a discovery cohort. All discovery cohort repertoires had been generated using a single sequencing platform. HLA typing covered class I and class II loci at four-digit resolution. Typing coverage varied by locus: about 620-630 donors for A, B, C, DRB1 and DQB1; roughly 560 for DQA1; over 600 for DPA1; roughly 470 for DPB1. Four or five DR-DQ haplotypes were treated as single units for association and clustering because of strong linkage in the cohort. Among 398 genotyped donors of the cohort, an average of about 240,000 unique TCR beta nucleotide sequences was sequenced per donor, of which approximately 18% were non-productive. The full study reports these points: When HLA alleles, especially DR and DQ, strongly co-occurred, TCR associations were difficult to assign to individual alleles. The classifier was reported to diagnose cytomegalovirus status with high specificity and sensitivity in both the original cohort and the validation cohort. The cohort was sequenced for TCR beta chains only, and without alpha or paired-chain data the features that could be detected were limited. Correlated functional status among segregating V segments might reflect linkage disequilibrium, but an unknown experimental factor could not be ruled out. Across donors, most TCR sequences were observed very rarely, whereas some public TCRs were present in many individuals. In a later analysis, the rate of TCR association differed among HLA loci, with DRB1 alleles having the most associated TCRs and HLA-C alleles having the fewest. A group of highly shared sequence variants was considered likely to be a technical artifact of the sequencing pipeline. A total of about 150 TCR beta chains were listed by the study as associated with cytomegalovirus. According to a later analysis, most CMV-associated TCR beta chains appeared to be HLA-restricted, and the HLA associations seemed to be driven largely by CMV exposure. Because HLA typing was unavailable for some donors at each locus, only the typed subset was used in association tests. Some IMGT-functional V segments, including TRBV6-2 and TRBV6-3, could not be distinguished by the 87-base-pair reads and were therefore excluded. The authors suggested that the approach could potentially be extended to other disease states and immunological phenotypes. Immune exposure information for the cohort was limited to CMV serostatus. In a later genetic analysis, a missense DCLRE1C variant was associated with V-gene and J-gene trimming of TCR beta chains, and the association was replicated in an independent cohort. According to a later analysis, parvovirus B19, influenza, CMV and Epstein-Barr virus appeared linked to several top co-occurrence clusters. In vitro tests confirmed that a few of the cytomegalovirus-associated TCR beta chains recognize cytomegalovirus antigens. Sequencing depth was assumed to be roughly uniform across donors in the presence/absence analyses, though that assumption may not hold. A later analysis found that HLA-associated TCR beta chains were more clonally expanded and had lower generation probabilities than equally common non-associated chains. Broadly in line with IMGT annotations, most TCR beta V segments showed up in productive rearrangements about 87% or about 30% of the time in an earlier analysis of several hundred of the donors. Specific HLA alleles were associated with some 15,000 TCR beta sequences at a false discovery rate of 0.05 in a later analysis. Because counts were too low, about 18 rarely observed V segments, including chromosome 9 orphons, were excluded from the earlier analysis of some 590 of the donors. Compared with the approximately 670-donor mean, donors in an Asian-associated ancestry cluster had fewer N-insertions in productive TCRs, according to a later genetic analysis. A further reported finding was that TCR beta sequences accurately predicted the HLA-A and HLA-B alleles for most subjects in the first cohort.

The source material was PBMCs. This sequence originates from a man aged 60-69 years in good health and CMV-seronegative. This chain joins TRBV5-1 to TRBJ1-5; 9 bases in between match TRBD1. Read as DNA, the sequence is TGCGCCAGCAGCTTGGGGGACAGGGTGGATCAGCCCCAGCATTTT. The encoded protein is CASSLGDRVDQPQHF.